These 28 T cell receptor beta chains were all obtained from the same sample, sequenced in a study of blood T cell repertoires in COVID-19 (dated by TCRdb to the early 2020s). Library preparation was by the immunoSEQ multiplex PCR assay. In TCRdb, the immuneACCESS table is reduced to in-frame sequences with V and J assigned. These tables do not hold every clone; where another copy was compared, an unresolved V gene accounts for under half, and the others remain unexplained. This sample comprises about 200,000 clones, roughly nine tenths of them detected only once. The ten largest clones represent approximately 8.2% of the sample. The sample taken for sequencing was PBMCs or T cells enriched from blood (not recorded which). All receptors derive from a woman aged 18-29 years who had recovered from COVID-19.

The chain links TRBV7-2 to TRBJ1-5; 7 nucleotides agree with TRBD1. The germline V gene has CDR1 SGHTA and CDR2 FQGNSA. J lost 9 bases, V lost 5 bases, and 10 bases had no gene match. The CDR3 sequence is 14 residues long. The CDR3 DNA reads as TGTGCCAGCAGCCCCGGAAGGGGGCGTCTGCCCCAGCATTTT. Protein product: CASSPGRGRLPQHF.

The rearrangement joins TRBV1 to TRBJ2-2; the listed D gene, TRBD2, was not tested against the DNA. TRBV1 represents a pseudogene. The CDR3 consists of 18 residues. In nucleotides, the CDR3 is TGCACCAGCAGCCAAGATCTTTTAGGGAGGGAGTGGTCCGGGGAGCTGTTTTTT. Residues: CTSSQDLLGREWSGELFF.

The chain employs TRBV15 and TRBJ1-2; tentatively, D is TRBD1 (5 bases). The V gene's germline CDR1 is LNHNV and CDR2 YYDKDF (reference sequence). V lost 0 bases to trimming and J lost 6 bases, with 14 bases between them. The CDR3 covers 15 residues. Written as DNA, the CDR3 is TGTGCCACCAGCAGAGATCTTCAGGGTTTGGATGGCTACACCTTC. Its protein product is CATSRDLQGLDGYTF. The full variable domain, with the rest looked up from reference TRBV15 and TRBJ1-2, is DAMVIQNPRYQVTQFGKPVTLSCSQTLNHNVMYWYQQKSSQAPKLLFHYYDKDFNNEADTPDNFQSRRPNTSFCFLDIRSPGLGDTAMYLCATSRDLQGLDGYTFGSGTRLTVV.

This chain uses TRBV9 with TRBJ2-3; perhaps TRBD2 as D (6 bases). From germline, CDR1 is SGDLS and CDR2 YYNGEE. The CDR3 is made up of 16 amino acids. The V gene lost 0 bases and the J gene lost 3 bases, with 14 bases spanning the gap. The DNA of the CDR3 is TGTGCCAGCAGCGTAGAGGCGGGGTGGGGGACAGATACGCAGTATTTT. Amino acids: CASSVEAGWGTDTQYF.

The rearrangement joins TRBV10-3 to TRBJ2-7, with D tentatively TRBD1 (6 bases). This CDR3 contains 12 residues. CDR1 is ENHRY, CDR2 SYGVKD, per germline. Trimming pared 8 bases from V and 6 bases from J, leaving 14 bases between. The CDR3 loop is CAIGRPGVEQYF. The DNA for the CDR3 is TGTGCCATCGGGAGACCAGGGGTCGAGCAGTACTTC.

V usage is TRBV29-1 and J usage is TRBJ1-1; maybe TRBD1 (5 bases). CDR1 and CDR2 from the germline V gene are SQVTM and ANQGSEA. CDR3 size: 13 residues. The V gene lost 7 bases and the J gene lost 1 base, with 13 bases spanning the gap. This CDR3 is CSAAPRANTEAFF. Here the CDR3 DNA reads TGCAGCGCGGCCCCCAGGGCGAACACTGAAGCTTTCTTT.

This clone occurred once. The chain combines TRBV18 with TRBJ2-1; TRBD1 matches at 7 bases. CDR1 is KGHSH, CDR2 LQKENI, per germline. With V trimmed by 5 bases and J by 9 bases, 1 base remained unmatched. The CDR3 consists of 11 residues. The CDR3 coding sequence is TGTGCCAGCTCAAACAGGGGTGAGCAGTTCTTC. Translating gives CASSNRGEQFF.

J is TRBJ1-1 and V is TRBV23-1, with a possible D match to TRBD1 (5 bases). TRBV23-1 belongs to the ORF category, with a function that is uncertain. CDR3 length: 17 amino acids. Trimming left V 0 bases short and J 2 bases short, with 16 bases between. CDR3 in amino acids: CASSQSRRAGGNTEAFF. The CDR3 region has the DNA TGCGCCAGCAGTCAATCGAGGCGAGCGGGGGGAAACACTGAAGCTTTCTTT.

V is TRBV5-4 and J is TRBJ2-3, with 8 bases matching TRBD2. The V gene's germline CDR1 is SGHNT and CDR2 YYREEE (reference sequence). This CDR3 contains 15 residues. After removal of 0 bases from V and 3 bases from J, the junction contained 3 bases not matched to a gene. The CDR3 DNA reads TGTGCCAGCAGCTTGGCCCCGGGAGGGACAGATACGCAGTATTTT. This gives the protein CASSLAPGGTDTQYF.

The count of this clone is one. This chain uses TRBV27 with TRBJ2-7; the D gene is possibly TRBD1 (6 bases). Germline V lookup: CDR1 MNHEY, CDR2 SMNVEV (reference sequence). The V end was cut by 3 bases, the J end by 2 bases, with 8 bases between. This CDR3 comprises 13 residues. CDR3 nucleotides: TGTGCCAGCAGTTTGGGACACACCTACGAGCAGTACTTC. Translation gives CASSLGHTYEQYF.

The chain recombines TRBV7-2 with TRBJ2-7; no clear D gene. The V end lost 1 base, the J end lost 2 bases, and 12 bases lay between the germline ends. This CDR3 region has 15 residues. From germline, CDR1 is SGHTA and CDR2 FQGNSA. The CDR3 protein is CASSLGFRPTYEQYF. DNA for the CDR3: TGTGCCAGCAGCTTAGGATTCAGGCCGACCTACGAGCAGTACTTC.

In its sample, this clone was seen once. Other nucleotide sequences in the sample specify the same CDR3. The J gene is TRBJ2-7, the V gene TRBV28; D is unclear. CDR3 length: 13 residues. Germline V gene data show CDR1 as MDHEN and CDR2 as SYDVKM. V lost 2 bases and J 4 bases, leaving 9 bases between the germline ends. The CDR3 DNA reads TGTGCCAGCAGTTTACACTCATCTTACGAGCAGTACTTC. Translating it yields CASSLHSSYEQYF.

V is TRBV5-1 and J is TRBJ1-1; D may be TRBD1 (5 bases). V lost 0 bases and J lost 3, with 12 bases in between. The CDR3 is 15 residues long. Per the germline V gene, CDR1 is SGHRS and CDR2 is YFSETQ. CDR3 in DNA: TGCGCCAGCAGCTTGGTTTCAGGGTCGTACACTGAAGCTTTCTTT. Its translation is CASSLVSGSYTEAFF.

The chain recombines TRBV6-5 with TRBJ2-3; TRBD2 aligns across 10 bases. CDR1 MNHEY and CDR2 SVGAGI come from the germline V gene. The CDR3 contains 15 residues. V lost 6 bases to trimming and J lost 5 bases; unmatched junction nucleotides: 8. Here the CDR3 reads CASRLIAGGRDTQYF. The CDR3 nucleotides read TGTGCCAGCAGGCTAATAGCGGGGGGAAGAGATACGCAGTATTTT.

The rearrangement links TRBV24-1 to TRBJ2-3; TRBD1 aligns across 9 bases. Germline V gene sequence: CDR1 KGHDR, CDR2 SFDVKD. This CDR3 region has 15 residues. V lost 5 bases, J lost 8 bases, and 10 bases stayed unmatched. The CDR3 DNA reads TGTGCCACCAGTGGTTCTGGGACAGGGACCGGTACGCAGTATTTT. This sequence encodes CATSGSGTGTGTQYF.

The V and J genes are TRBV7-6 and TRBJ1-1; D perhaps matches TRBD1 (5 bases). The germline V gene encodes CDR1 SGHVS and CDR2 FNYEAQ. V was trimmed by 5 bases and J by 5 bases, leaving 18 bases between them. CDR3 length equals 15 residues. This CDR3 reads CASSPSLLGGTEAFF. CDR3 coding DNA: TGTGCCAGCAGCCCGAGTCTATTGGGGGGGACTGAAGCTTTCTTT.

The chain carries TRBV7-9 and TRBJ1-1; the D is unclear. The CDR3 totals 15 residues. V was clipped by 0 bases and J by 4 bases, with 12 bases between them. Germline-derived CDR1 and CDR2 are SEHNR and FQNEAQ (reference sequence). This chain's CDR3 is CASSLAAQTGTEAFF. The CDR3 DNA is TGTGCCAGCAGCTTAGCAGCGCAGACGGGCACTGAAGCTTTCTTT.

The chain couples TRBV19 to TRBJ2-4; TRBD1 agrees at 10 bases. The CDR3 consists of 15 residues. The J segment lost 5 bases and the V segment lost 3 bases, leaving 4 bases of the junction unmatched. Germline values: CDR1 LNHDA, CDR2 SQIVND (reference sequence). CDR3 DNA: TGTGCCAGTAGTATCCCAGGGACAGGGGAAAACATTCAGTACTTC. Its translation: CASSIPGTGENIQYF.

The V call is TRBV6-5, the J call TRBJ1-3; 8 nucleotides agree with TRBD1. This CDR3 spans 16 amino acids. Trimming cost V 0 bases and J 2 bases; bases outside gene matches: 3. The germline gives CDR1 MNHEY, CDR2 SVGAGI. For the CDR3, the DNA is TGTGCCAGCAGTTACTCGGACAGGGTGGCTGGAAACACCATATATTTT. Its protein is CASSYSDRVAGNTIYF.

V and J are TRBV18 and TRBJ1-3; D is unresolved. Between the trimmed V and J ends, which lost 3 bases and 0 bases, there was a span of 9 bases. Germline loops: CDR1 KGHSH, CDR2 LQKENI. CDR3 length equals 15 residues. Written as DNA, the CDR3 is TGTGCCAGCTCACCCGGACTGCACTCTGGAAACACCATATATTTT. It codes for CASSPGLHSGNTIYF.

The V and J genes are TRBV5-5 and TRBJ1-2; TRBD1 might be the D (5 bases). Germline V gives CDR1 SGHKS, CDR2 YYEKEE (reference sequence). This CDR3 has 14 residues. Trimming cost V 2 bases and J 3 bases, with 11 bases left between them. For the CDR3, the DNA is TGTGCCAGCAGCTTAGGGGTTGTAGACTATGGCTACACCTTC. Translating it yields CASSLGVVDYGYTF.

V gene TRBV4-1 combines with J gene TRBJ1-4; tentative D call: TRBD1 (5 bases). Germline V CDR1 and CDR2: MGHRA, YSYEKL. The CDR3 runs to 17 residues. Trimming cost V 0 bases and J 0 bases, with 11 bases left between them. CDR3 loop: CASSQDIQAPTNEKLFF. CDR3 DNA sequence: TGCGCCAGCAGCCAAGATATACAGGCTCCAACTAATGAAAAACTGTTTTTT.

This chain links TRBV6-5 with TRBJ1-1; D is undetermined. CDR3 length equals 13 residues. V was trimmed by 8 bases and J by 1 base, leaving 11 bases between them. Germline CDR1 reads MNHEY; CDR2 reads SVGAGI. CDR3 sequence: CASLVGRNTEAFF. DNA for the CDR3: TGTGCCAGCCTTGTGGGCCGGAACACTGAAGCTTTCTTT.

The V gene is TRBV16, the J gene TRBJ2-7; TRBD1 is a possible D gene (6 bases). Looked up from germline, CDR1 is KGHSY and CDR2 is FQNENV. The ends were cut back, 0 bases at V and 2 bases at J, with 11 bases in the middle. The CDR3 runs to 15 residues. The CDR3 bases are TGTGCCAGCAGCCAATCTGCACAGGGACCCTACGAGCAGTACTTC. Protein product: CASSQSAQGPYEQYF.

The chain recombines TRBV19 with TRBJ1-2; D might be TRBD1 (6 bases). The CDR3 runs 15 residues. Trimming removed 0 bases from V and 2 bases from J, with 10 bases in between. Per germline, CDR1 LNHDA and CDR2 SQIVND (reference sequence). CDR3 sequence reads: CASSIEPGTNYGYTF. CDR3 in DNA: TGTGCCAGTAGTATAGAACCGGGGACAAACTATGGCTACACCTTC.

The chain recombines TRBV5-6 with TRBJ1-1; 7 bases are shared with TRBD1. J gave up 4 bases and V 5 bases, and 14 bases lay outside the gene matches. CDR3 length: 16 residues. Per germline, CDR1 SGHDT and CDR2 YYEEEE. This CDR3 reads CASSQEIGGITTEAFF. The CDR3 nucleotides read TGTGCCAGCAGTCAAGAGATAGGGGGCATCACCACTGAAGCTTTCTTT.

V usage is TRBV28 and J usage is TRBJ1-2; 7 positions match TRBD1. Germline loops: CDR1 MDHEN, CDR2 SYDVKM. Trimming removed 9 bases from V and 8 bases from J; junction bases left unmatched: 9. This CDR3 contains 12 residues. DNA of the CDR3: TGTGCCAGTCGACAGGGCCCCCGAGGCTACACCTTC. The encoded protein is CASRQGPRGYTF.

V usage is TRBV7-9 and J usage is TRBJ1-1; TRBD1 matches 9 bases. The length of the CDR3 is 12 residues. Germline CDR1 and CDR2: SEHNR and FQNEAQ (reference sequence). V shed 10 bases and J 7 bases; nucleotides not matched to a gene: 7. The CDR3 nucleotides read TGTGCCACGACAGGGGGTATCGATGAAGCTTTCTTT. It encodes CATTGGIDEAFF.